Below are 5 T cell receptor beta chains sequenced from a single sample in a study of post-analysis software for immune sequencing data. Study observations and caveats: Several TRBV segments were more frequent in patients than controls; TRBV5-6, TRBV5-1 and TRBV20-1 belonged to this group.

Every TCR beta cDNA library bore unique molecular identifiers. One entry per CDR3 protein, called by TCRdb with MiXCR from the PCR reads. In the table there are approximately 660,000 distinct CDR3 sequences, approximately 59% of which are singletons. Their antigen targets remain unknown. The sequenced material came from blood. Receptors were obtained from a girl aged 2 to 10 with multiple sclerosis.

J is TRBJ2-2 and V is TRBV12-3 or TRBV12-4; D could derive from TRBD1 or TRBD2 (5 bases each). Deletions cut 7 bases from V and 0 bases from J, with 15 bases between. This CDR3 region has 16 residues. In DNA form, the CDR3 reads TGTGCCAGCACCCATTCTGGGACCGCGAACACCGGGGAGCTGTTTTTT. Encoded protein: CASTHSGTANTGELFF.

The chain has TRBV5-1 and TRBJ2-4, with 7 bases that match TRBD2. The germline CDR1 and CDR2 sequences are SGHRS and YFSETQ. The CDR3 is 16 residues long. The V segment lost 0 bases and the J segment 3 bases; nucleotides outside the gene matches: 6. The CDR3 nucleotides are TGCGCCAGCAGCTTGGCGGGGGGAATGGGCAAAAACATTCAGTACTTC. It is translated as CASSLAGGMGKNIQYF. Full variable domain (rest looked up from reference TRBV5-1 and TRBJ2-4): KAGVTQTPRYLIKTRGQQVTLSCSPISGHRSVSWYQQTPGQGLQFLFEYFSETQRNKGNFPGRFSGRQFSNSRSEMNVSTLELGDSALYLCASSLAGGMGKNIQYFGAGTRLSVL.

The chain uses TRBV7-2 and TRBJ1-1; no definite D call. This CDR3 spans 14 amino acids. Trimming shortened V by 0 bases and J by 0 bases, and 5 bases separated the two germline ends. Germline V gene lookup returns CDR1 SGHTA and CDR2 FQGNSA. This chain's CDR3 is CASSLASVNTEAFF. In DNA, the CDR3 is TGTGCCAGCAGCTTAGCGTCGGTGAACACTGAAGCTTTCTTT.

The genes are TRBV5-5 and TRBJ2-5, with D unresolved. Trimming pared 0 bases from V and 1 base from J, leaving 10 bases between. Germline V gives CDR1 SGHKS, CDR2 YYEKEE (reference sequence). This CDR3 has 15 amino acids. CDR3 protein: CASSLGLGSQETQYF. For the CDR3, the DNA is TGTGCCAGCAGCTTGGGGTTGGGCAGCCAAGAGACCCAGTACTTC.

The chain has TRBV7-2 and TRBJ2-6; D unresolved. Germline CDR1 is SGHTA and CDR2 is FQGNSA. The germline V and J ends were trimmed by 5 bases and 1 base, with 21 bases remaining between them. The CDR3 is 19 residues long. The CDR3 spells CASSQRPGPLSSGANVLTF. CDR3 nucleotides: TGTGCCAGCAGCCAGAGGCCAGGTCCTTTGAGTTCTGGGGCCAACGTCCTGACTTTC.